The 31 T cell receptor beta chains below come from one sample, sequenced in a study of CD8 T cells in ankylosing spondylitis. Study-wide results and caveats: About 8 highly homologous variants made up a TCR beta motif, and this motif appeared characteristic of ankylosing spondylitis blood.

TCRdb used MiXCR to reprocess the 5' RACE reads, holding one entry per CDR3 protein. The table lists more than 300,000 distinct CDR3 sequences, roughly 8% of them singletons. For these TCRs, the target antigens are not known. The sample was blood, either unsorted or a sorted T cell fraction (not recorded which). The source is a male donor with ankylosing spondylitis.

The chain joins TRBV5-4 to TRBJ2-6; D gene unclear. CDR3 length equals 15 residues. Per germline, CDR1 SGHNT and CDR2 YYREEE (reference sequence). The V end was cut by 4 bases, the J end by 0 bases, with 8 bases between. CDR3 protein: CASSLRFSGANVLTF. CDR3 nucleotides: TGTGCCAGCAGCCTACGGTTCTCTGGGGCCAACGTCCTGACTTTC.

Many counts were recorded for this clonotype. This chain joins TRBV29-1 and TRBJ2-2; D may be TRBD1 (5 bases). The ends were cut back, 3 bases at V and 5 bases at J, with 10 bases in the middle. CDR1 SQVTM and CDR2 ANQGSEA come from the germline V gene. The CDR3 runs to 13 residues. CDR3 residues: CSVDGAGTGELFF. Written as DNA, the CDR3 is TGCAGCGTTGATGGGGCAGGGACCGGGGAGCTGTTTTTT.

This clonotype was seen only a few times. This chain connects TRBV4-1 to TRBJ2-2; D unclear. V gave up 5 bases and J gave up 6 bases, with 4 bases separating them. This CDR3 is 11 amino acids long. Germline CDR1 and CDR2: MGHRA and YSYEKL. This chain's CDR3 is CASSASGELFF. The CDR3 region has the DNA TGCGCCAGCAGCGCTTCCGGGGAGCTGTTTTTT.

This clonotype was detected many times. In nucleotides, the CDR3 is TGCAGTGCTAGTTCCGGGTATGTAACTGAAGCTTTCTTT. Protein: CSASSGYVTEAFF. The genes are TRBV20-1 and TRBJ1-1; D is uncertain. CDR1 and CDR2 from the germline V gene are DFQATT and SNEGSKA (reference sequence). V was cut by 3 bases and J by 5 bases, with 13 bases left in between. The CDR3 consists of 13 residues.

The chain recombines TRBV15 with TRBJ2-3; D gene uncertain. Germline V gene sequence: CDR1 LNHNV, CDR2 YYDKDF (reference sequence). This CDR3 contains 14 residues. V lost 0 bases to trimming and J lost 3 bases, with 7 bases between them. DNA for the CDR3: TGTGCCACCAGCAGAGATTCAGCTACAGATACGCAGTATTTT. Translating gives CATSRDSATDTQYF.

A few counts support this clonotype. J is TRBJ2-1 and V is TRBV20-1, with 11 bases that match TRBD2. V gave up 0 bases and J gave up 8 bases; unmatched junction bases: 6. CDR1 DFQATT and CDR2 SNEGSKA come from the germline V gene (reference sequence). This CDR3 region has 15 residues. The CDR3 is CSARDLVAGGYEQFF. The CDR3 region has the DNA TGCAGTGCTAGAGATCTGGTAGCGGGAGGGTATGAGCAGTTCTTC.

Here the CDR3 DNA reads TGCGCCAGCAGCTTGGCTCAGGGTGAAGCATCGGGGAAGCAGTTCTTC. Protein: CASSLAQGEASGKQFF. The V call is TRBV5-1, the J call TRBJ2-1; D might be TRBD1 or TRBD2, each matching 5 bases. Germline CDR1 and CDR2: SGHRS and YFSETQ. The CDR3 loop spans 16 amino acids. Trimming took off 0 bases at V and 11 bases at J, with 21 bases between the two ends. Looking up the rest from reference TRBV5-1 and TRBJ2-1 gives the full variable domain: KAGVTQTPRYLIKTRGQQVTLSCSPISGHRSVSWYQQTPGQGLQFLFEYFSETQRNKGNFPGRFSGRQFSNSRSEMNVSTLELGDSALYLCASSLAQGEASGKQFFGPGTRLTVL.

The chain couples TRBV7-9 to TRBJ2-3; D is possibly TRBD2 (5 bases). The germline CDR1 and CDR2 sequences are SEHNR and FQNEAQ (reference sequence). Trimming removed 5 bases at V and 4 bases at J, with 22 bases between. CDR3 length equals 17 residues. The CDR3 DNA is TGTGCCAGCAGCCCCCTTGATAGCGCGTCATATCCAGATACGCAGTATTTT. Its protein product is CASSPLDSASYPDTQYF.

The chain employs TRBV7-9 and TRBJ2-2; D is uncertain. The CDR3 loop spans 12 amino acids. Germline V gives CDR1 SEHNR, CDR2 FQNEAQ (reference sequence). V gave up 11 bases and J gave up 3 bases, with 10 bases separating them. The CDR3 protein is CAWSTDTGELFF. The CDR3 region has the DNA TGTGCCTGGAGTACAGACACCGGGGAGCTGTTTTTT.

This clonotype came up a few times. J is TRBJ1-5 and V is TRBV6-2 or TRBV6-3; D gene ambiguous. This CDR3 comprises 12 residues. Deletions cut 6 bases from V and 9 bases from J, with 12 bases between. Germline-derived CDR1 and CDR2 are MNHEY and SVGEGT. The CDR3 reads CASSPPRSPQHF. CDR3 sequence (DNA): TGTGCCAGCAGCCCCCCCCGCTCGCCCCAGCATTTT.

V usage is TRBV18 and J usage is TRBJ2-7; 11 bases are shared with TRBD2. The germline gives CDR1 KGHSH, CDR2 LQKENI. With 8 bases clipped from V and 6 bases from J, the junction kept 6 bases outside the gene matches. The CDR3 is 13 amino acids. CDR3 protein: CASTLAGGGEQYF. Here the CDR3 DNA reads TGTGCCAGCACATTAGCGGGAGGGGGCGAGCAGTACTTC.

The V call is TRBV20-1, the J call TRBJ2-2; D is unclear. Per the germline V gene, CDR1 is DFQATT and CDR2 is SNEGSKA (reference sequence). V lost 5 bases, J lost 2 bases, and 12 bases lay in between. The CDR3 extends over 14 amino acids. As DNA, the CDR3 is TGCAGTGCTTACCGGGCGATCAACACCGGGGAGCTGTTTTTT. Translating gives CSAYRAINTGELFF.

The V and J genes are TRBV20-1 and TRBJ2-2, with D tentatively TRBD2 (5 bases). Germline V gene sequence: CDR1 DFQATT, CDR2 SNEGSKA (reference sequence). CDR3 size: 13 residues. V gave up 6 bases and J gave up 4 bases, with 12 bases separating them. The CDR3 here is CSARRRGTGELFF. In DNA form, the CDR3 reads TGCAGTGCCCGCCGCCGGGGCACCGGGGAGCTGTTTTTT.

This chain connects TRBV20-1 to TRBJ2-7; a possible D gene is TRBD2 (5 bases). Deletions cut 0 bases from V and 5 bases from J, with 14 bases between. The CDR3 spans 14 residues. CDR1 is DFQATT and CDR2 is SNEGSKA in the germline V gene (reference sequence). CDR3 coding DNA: TGCAGTGCTAGAGATTTCAGGCACGGGGACGAGCAGTACTTC. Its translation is CSARDFRHGDEQYF.

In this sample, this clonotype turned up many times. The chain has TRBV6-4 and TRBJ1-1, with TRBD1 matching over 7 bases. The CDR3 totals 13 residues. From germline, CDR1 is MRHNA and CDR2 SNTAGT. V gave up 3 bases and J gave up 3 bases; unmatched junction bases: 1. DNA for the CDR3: TGTGCCAGCAGTGAAACAGGGGACACTGAAGCTTTCTTT. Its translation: CASSETGDTEAFF.

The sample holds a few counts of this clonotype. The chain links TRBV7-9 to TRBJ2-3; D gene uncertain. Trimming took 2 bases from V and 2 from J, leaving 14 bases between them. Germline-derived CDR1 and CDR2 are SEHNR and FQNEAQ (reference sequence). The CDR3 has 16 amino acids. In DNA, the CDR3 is TGTGCCAGCAGCTTAAAAGTTGCCGGGCCCACAGATACGCAGTATTTT. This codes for CASSLKVAGPTDTQYF.

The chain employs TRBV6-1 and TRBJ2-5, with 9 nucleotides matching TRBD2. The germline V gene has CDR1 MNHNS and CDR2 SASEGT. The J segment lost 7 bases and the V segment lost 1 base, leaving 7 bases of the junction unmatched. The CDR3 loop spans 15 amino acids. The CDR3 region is CASSEELAGYGTQYF. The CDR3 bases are TGTGCCAGCAGTGAAGAGCTAGCGGGATATGGGACCCAGTACTTC.

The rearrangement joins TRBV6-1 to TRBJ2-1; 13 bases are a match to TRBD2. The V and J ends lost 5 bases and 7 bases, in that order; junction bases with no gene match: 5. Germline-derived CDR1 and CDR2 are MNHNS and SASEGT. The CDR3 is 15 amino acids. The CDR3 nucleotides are TGTGCCAGCAGTCGCGGGGGACTAGCGGGAAATGAGCAGTTCTTC. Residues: CASSRGGLAGNEQFF.

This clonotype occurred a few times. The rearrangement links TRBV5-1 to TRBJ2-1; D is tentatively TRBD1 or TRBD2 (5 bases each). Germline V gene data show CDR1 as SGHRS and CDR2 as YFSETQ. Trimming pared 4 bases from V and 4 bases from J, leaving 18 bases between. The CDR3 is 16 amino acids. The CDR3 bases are TGCGCCAGCAGCGTCTCGGGACGTGCGGAATACAATGAGCAGTTCTTC. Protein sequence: CASSVSGRAEYNEQFF. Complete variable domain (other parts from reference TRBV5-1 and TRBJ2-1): KAGVTQTPRYLIKTRGQQVTLSCSPISGHRSVSWYQQTPGQGLQFLFEYFSETQRNKGNFPGRFSGRQFSNSRSEMNVSTLELGDSALYLCASSVSGRAEYNEQFFGPGTRLTVL.

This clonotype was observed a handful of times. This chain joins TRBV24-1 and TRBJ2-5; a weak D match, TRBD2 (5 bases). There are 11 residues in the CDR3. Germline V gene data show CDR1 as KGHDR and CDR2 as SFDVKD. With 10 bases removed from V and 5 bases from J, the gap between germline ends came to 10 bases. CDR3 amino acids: CATGSGETQYF. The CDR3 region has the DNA TGTGCCACGGGGTCGGGGGAGACCCAGTACTTC.

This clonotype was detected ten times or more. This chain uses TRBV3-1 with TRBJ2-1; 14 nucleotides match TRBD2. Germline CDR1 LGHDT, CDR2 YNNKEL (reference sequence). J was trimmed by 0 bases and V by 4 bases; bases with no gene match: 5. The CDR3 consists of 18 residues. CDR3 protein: CASSRQGLAGGSYNEQFF. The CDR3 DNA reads TGTGCCAGCAGCCGCCAAGGACTAGCGGGAGGCTCCTACAATGAGCAGTTCTTC.

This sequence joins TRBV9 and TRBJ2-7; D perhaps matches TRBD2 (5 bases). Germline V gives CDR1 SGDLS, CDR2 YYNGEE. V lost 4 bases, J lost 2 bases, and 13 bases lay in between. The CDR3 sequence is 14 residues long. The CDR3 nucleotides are TGTGCCAGCAGCCGCGGAGGACCAGCCTACGAGCAGTACTTC. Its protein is CASSRGGPAYEQYF.

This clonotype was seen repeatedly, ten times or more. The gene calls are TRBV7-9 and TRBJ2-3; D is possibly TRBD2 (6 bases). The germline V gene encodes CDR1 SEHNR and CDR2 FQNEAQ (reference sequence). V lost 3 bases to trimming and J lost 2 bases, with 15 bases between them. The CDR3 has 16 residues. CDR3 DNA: TGTGCCAGCAGCTTTGGTGGAGGGGCTCACACAGATACGCAGTATTTT. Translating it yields CASSFGGGAHTDTQYF. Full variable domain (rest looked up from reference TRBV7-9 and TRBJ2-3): DTGVSQNPRHKITKRGQNVTFRCDPISEHNRLYWYRQTLGQGPEFLTYFQNEAQLEKSRLLSDRFSAERPKGSFSTLEIQRTEQGDSAMYLCASSFGGGAHTDTQYFGPGTRLTVL.

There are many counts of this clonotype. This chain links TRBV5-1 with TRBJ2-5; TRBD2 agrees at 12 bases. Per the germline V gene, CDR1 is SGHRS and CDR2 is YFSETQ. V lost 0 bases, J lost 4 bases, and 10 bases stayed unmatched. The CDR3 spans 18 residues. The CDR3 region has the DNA TGCGCCAGCAGCTTGGAGCTAGCGGGAGGGCAGAGTAGAGAGACCCAGTACTTC. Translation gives CASSLELAGGQSRETQYF.

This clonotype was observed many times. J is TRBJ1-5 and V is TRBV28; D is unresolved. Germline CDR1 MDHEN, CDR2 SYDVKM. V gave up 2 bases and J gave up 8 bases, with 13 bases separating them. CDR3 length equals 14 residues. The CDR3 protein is CASSLGPGREPQHF. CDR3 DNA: TGTGCCAGCAGTTTAGGCCCAGGCCGGGAGCCCCAGCATTTT. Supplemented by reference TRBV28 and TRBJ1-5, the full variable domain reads DVKVTQSSRYLVKRTGEKVFLECVQDMDHENMFWYRQDPGLGLRLIYFSYDVKMKEKGDIPEGYSVSREKKERFSLILESASTNQTSMYLCASSLGPGREPQHFGDGTRLSIL.

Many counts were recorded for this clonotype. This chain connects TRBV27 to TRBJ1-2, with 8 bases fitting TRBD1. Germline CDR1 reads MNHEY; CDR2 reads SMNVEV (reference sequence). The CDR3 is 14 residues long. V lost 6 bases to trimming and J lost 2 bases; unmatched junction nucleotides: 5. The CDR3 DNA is TGTGCCAGCAGCACAGGGGGGTTCAACTATGGCTACACCTTC. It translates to CASSTGGFNYGYTF.

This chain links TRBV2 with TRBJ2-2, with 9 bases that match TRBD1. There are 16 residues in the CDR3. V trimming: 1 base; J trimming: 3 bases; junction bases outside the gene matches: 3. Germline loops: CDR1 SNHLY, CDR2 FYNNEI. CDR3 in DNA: TGTGCCAGCAGTGAAGGACAGGGGGAGCACACCGGGGAGCTGTTTTTT. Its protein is CASSEGQGEHTGELFF.

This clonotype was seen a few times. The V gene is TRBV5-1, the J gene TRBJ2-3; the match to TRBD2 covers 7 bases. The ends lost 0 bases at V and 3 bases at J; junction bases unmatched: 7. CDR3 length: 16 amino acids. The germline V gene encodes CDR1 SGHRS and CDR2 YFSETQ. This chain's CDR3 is CASSLVPAGRTDTQYF. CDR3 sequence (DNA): TGCGCCAGCAGCTTGGTACCAGCGGGACGGACAGATACGCAGTATTTT.

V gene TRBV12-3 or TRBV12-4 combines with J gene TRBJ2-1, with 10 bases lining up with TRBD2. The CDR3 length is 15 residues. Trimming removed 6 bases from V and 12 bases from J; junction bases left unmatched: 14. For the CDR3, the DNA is TGTGCCAGCAGCCTGTCTGGGGCTAGCGGGAGCGTGCAGTTCTTC. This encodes CASSLSGASGSVQFF.

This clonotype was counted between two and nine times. CDR3 DNA: TGCGCCAGCAGCTTGGACAGTGAAAACATTCAGTACTTC. Amino acid sequence: CASSLDSENIQYF. V gene TRBV5-1 combines with J gene TRBJ2-4; D is unresolved. The germline CDR1 and CDR2 sequences are SGHRS and YFSETQ. This CDR3 spans 13 amino acids. V lost 0 bases to trimming and J lost 5 bases, with 6 bases between them.

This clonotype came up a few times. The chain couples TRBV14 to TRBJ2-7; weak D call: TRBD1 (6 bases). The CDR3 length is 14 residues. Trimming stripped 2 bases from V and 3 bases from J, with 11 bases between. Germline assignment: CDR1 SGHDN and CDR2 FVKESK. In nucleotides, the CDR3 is TGTGCCAGCAGCCAACAAAACAGGGTCTACGAGCAGTACTTC. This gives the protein CASSQQNRVYEQYF.